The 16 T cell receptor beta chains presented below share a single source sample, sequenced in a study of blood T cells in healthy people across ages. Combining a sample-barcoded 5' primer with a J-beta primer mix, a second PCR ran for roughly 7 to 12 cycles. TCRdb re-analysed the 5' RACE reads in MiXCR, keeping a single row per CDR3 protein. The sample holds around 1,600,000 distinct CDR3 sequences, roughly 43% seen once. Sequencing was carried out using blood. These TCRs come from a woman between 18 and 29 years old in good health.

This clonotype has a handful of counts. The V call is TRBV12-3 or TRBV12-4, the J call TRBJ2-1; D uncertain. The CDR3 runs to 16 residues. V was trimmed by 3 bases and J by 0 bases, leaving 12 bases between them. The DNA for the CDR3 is TGTGCCAGCAGTTTTGGTCTACGTGGCTCCTACAATGAGCAGTTCTTC. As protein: CASSFGLRGSYNEQFF.

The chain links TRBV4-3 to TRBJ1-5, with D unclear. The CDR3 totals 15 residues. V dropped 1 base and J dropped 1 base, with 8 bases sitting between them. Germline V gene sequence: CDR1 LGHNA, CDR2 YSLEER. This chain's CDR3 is CASSQALGSNQPQHF. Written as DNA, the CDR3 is TGCGCCAGCAGCCAAGCTTTGGGAAGCAATCAGCCCCAGCATTTT.

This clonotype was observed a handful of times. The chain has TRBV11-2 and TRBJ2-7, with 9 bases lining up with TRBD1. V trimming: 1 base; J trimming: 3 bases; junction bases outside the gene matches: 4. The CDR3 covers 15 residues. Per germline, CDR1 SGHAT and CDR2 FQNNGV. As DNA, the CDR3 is TGTGCCAGCAGCTTAGGTAGGACAGGGGACTACGAGCAGTACTTC. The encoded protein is CASSLGRTGDYEQYF.

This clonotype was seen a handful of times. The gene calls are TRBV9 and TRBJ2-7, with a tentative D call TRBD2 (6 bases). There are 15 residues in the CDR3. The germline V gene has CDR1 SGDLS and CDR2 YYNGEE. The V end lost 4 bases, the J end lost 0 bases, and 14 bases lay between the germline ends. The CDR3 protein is CASSPDGRSSYEQYF. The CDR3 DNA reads TGTGCCAGCAGCCCGGACGGGAGAAGCTCCTACGAGCAGTACTTC.

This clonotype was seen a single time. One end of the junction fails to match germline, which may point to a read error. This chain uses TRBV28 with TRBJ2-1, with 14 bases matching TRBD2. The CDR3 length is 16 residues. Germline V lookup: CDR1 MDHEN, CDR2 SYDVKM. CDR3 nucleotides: TGTGCCAGCAGTAGGCCCGGGACTAGCGGGAGCCATGAGCGGTTCTTC. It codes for CASSRPGTSGSHERFF.

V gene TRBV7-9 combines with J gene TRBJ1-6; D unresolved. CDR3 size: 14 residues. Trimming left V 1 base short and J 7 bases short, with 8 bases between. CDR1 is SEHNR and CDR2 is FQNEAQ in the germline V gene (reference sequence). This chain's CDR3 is CASSLDLRNSPLHF. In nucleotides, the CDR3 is TGTGCCAGCAGCTTAGATTTACGAAATTCACCCCTCCACTTT. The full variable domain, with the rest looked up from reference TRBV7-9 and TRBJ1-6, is DTGVSQNPRHKITKRGQNVTFRCDPISEHNRLYWYRQTLGQGPEFLTYFQNEAQLEKSRLLSDRFSAERPKGSFSTLEIQRTEQGDSAMYLCASSLDLRNSPLHFGNGTRLTVT.

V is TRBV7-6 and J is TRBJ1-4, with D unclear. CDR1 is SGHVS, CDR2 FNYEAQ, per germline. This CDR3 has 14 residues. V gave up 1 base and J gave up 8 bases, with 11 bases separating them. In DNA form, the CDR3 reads TGTGCCAGCAGCTTAGTTCCCATCGTAGAAAAACTGTTTTTT. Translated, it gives CASSLVPIVEKLFF.

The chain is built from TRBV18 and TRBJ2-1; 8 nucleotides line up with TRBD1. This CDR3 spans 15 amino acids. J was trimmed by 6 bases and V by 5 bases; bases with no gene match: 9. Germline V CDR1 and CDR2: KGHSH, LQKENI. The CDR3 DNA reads TGTGCCAGCTCAGCCACCGGGACAGGTCTCAATGAGCAGTTCTTC. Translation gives CASSATGTGLNEQFF.

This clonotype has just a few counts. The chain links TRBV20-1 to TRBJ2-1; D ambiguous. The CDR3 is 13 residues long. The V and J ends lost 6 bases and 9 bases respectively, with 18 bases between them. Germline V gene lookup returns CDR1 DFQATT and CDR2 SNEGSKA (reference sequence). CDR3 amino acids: CSAHRAGGGEQFF. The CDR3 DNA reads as TGCAGTGCCCACCGGGCCGGCGGTGGTGAGCAGTTCTTC.

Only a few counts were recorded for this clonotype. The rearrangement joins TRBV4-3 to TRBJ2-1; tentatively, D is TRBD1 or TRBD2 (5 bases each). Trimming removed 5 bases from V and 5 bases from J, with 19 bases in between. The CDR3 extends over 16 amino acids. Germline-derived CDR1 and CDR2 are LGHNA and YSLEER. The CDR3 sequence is CASSNLGRMGNNEQFF. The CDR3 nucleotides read TGCGCCAGCAGCAACCTGGGACGGATGGGGAACAATGAGCAGTTCTTC.

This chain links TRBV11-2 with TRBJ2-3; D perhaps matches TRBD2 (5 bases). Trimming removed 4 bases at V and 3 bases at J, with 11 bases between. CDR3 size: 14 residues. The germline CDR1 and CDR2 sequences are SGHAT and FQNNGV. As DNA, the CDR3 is TGTGCCAGCAGCTGGGCGGGCTTGACAGATACGCAGTATTTT. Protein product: CASSWAGLTDTQYF.

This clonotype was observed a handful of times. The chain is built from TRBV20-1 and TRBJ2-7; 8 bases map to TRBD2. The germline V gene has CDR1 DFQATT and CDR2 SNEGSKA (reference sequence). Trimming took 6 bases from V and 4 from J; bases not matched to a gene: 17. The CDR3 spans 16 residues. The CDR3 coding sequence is TGCAGTGCCAATCCCTCACTAGCGGCGAACCCTTACGAGCAGTACTTC. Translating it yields CSANPSLAANPYEQYF.

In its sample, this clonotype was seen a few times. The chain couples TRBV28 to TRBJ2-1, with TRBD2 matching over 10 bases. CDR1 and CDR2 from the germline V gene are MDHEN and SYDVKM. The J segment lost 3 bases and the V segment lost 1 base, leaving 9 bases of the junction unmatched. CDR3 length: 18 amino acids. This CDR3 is CASSLYPNLAGDYNEQFF. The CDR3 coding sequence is TGTGCCAGCAGTTTATATCCCAACCTAGCGGGAGACTACAATGAGCAGTTCTTC.

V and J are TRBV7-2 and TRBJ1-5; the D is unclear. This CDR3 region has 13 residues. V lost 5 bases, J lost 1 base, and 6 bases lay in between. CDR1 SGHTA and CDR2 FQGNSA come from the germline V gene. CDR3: CASSRASNQPQHF. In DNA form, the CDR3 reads TGTGCCAGCAGCAGGGCAAGCAATCAGCCCCAGCATTTT. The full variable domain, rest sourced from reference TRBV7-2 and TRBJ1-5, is GAGVSQSPSNKVTEKGKDVELRCDPISGHTALYWYRQSLGQGLEFLIYFQGNSAPDKSGLPSDRFSAERTGGSVSTLTIQRTQQEDSAVYLCASSRASNQPQHFGDGTRLSIL.

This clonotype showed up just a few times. CDR3 residues: CASSVGGANNQPQHF. The DNA for the CDR3 is TGTGCCAGCAGCGTAGGCGGGGCAAACAATCAGCCCCAGCATTTT. This chain links TRBV9 with TRBJ1-5, with D tentatively TRBD1 (5 bases). Per the germline V gene, CDR1 is SGDLS and CDR2 is YYNGEE. This CDR3 is built from 15 residues. Trimming pared 0 bases from V and 3 bases from J, leaving 10 bases between.

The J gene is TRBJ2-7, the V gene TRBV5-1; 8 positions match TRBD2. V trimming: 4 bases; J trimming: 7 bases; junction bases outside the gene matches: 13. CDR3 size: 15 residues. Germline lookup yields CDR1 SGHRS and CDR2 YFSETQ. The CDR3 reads CASSGGLVSYNEQYF. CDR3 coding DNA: TGCGCCAGCAGCGGGGGACTAGTAAGTTACAATGAGCAGTACTTC. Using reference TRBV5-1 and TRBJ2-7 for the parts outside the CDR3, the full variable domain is KAGVTQTPRYLIKTRGQQVTLSCSPISGHRSVSWYQQTPGQGLQFLFEYFSETQRNKGNFPGRFSGRQFSNSRSEMNVSTLELGDSALYLCASSGGLVSYNEQYFGPGTRLTVT.